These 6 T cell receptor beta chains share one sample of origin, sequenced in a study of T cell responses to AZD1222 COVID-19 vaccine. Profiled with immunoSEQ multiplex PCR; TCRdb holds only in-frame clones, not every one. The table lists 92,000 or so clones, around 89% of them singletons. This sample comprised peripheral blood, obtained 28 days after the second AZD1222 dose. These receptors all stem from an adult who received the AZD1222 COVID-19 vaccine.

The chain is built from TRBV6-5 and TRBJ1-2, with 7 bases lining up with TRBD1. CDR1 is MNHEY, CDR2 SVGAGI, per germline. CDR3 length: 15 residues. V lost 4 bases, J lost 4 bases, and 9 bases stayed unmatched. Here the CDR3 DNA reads TGTGCCAGCAGTTTGCAATACGGACAGGTCTATGGCTACACCTTC. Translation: CASSLQYGQVYGYTF.

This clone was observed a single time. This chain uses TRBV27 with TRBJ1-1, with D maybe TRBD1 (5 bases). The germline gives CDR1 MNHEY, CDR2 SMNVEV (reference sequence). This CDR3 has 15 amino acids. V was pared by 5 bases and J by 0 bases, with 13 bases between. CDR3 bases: TGTGCCAGCAGTAAATTGCAGGGTATGAACACTGAAGCTTTCTTT. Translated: CASSKLQGMNTEAFF.

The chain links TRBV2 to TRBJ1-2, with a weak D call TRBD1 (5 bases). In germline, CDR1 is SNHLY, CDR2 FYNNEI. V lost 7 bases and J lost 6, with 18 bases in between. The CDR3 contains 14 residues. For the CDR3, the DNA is TGTGCCAGCATCCGCGACAGACACCCCGATGGCTACACCTTC. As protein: CASIRDRHPDGYTF.

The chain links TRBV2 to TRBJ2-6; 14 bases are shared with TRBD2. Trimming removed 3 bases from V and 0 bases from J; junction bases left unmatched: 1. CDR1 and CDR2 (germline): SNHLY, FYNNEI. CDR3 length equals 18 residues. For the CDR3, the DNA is TGTGCCAGCAGTGACGGGACTAGCGGGAGCTCTGGGGCCAACGTCCTGACTTTC. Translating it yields CASSDGTSGSSGANVLTF.

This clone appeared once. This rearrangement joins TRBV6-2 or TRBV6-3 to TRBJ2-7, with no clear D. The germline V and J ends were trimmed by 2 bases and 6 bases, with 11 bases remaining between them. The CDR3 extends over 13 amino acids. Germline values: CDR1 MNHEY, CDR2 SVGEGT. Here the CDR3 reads CASSYLVGFEQYF. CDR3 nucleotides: TGTGCCAGCAGTTACCTGGTAGGGTTCGAGCAGTACTTC.

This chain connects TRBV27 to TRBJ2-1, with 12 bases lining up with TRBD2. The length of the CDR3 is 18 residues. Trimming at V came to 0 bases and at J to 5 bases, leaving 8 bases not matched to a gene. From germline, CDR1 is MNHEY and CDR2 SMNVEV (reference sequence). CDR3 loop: CASSLSRTSGGLNNEQFF. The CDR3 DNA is TGTGCCAGCAGTTTATCGCGCACTAGCGGGGGGTTAAACAATGAGCAGTTCTTC.